The present T cell receptor (beta chain) was sequenced within a study of T-cell reconstitution after alpha-beta-depleted transplantation in children. Points from the study as a whole: Diversity and T-cell counts at one year after transplant derived mostly from new T cells. Surviving recipient T cells and thymic progenitors underlay high day-60 TCRbeta diversity in some patients. After transplant, at about two months, alpha-beta T cells were reportedly derived from several hundred expanded graft clones.

This clonotype was counted at least ten times. Its target is not known. Preparation of the TCRbeta library was carried out with unique molecular identifiers. MiXCR, run by TCRdb on the PCR reads, gives a single entry per CDR3 protein. The sample shows over 450,000 distinct CDR3 sequences, under 12% of them seen only once. The CDR3 length is 13 residues. Germline values: CDR1 SGHNT, CDR2 YYREEE (reference sequence). Between the trimmed V and J ends, which lost 2 bases and 5 bases, there was a span of 11 bases. This TCR was recovered from a child aged 2 to 10 with inherited bone marrow failure, due to receive a stem cell transplant. The V call is TRBV5-4, the J call TRBJ2-7, with D perhaps matching TRBD1 or TRBD2 (5 bases each). Sequenced here: PBMCs, sampled before TCRalphabeta/CD19-depleted stem cell transplant. The CDR3 loop is CASSLSGADEQYF. The CDR3 bases are TGTGCCAGCAGCTTATCCGGGGCCGACGAGCAGTACTTC.